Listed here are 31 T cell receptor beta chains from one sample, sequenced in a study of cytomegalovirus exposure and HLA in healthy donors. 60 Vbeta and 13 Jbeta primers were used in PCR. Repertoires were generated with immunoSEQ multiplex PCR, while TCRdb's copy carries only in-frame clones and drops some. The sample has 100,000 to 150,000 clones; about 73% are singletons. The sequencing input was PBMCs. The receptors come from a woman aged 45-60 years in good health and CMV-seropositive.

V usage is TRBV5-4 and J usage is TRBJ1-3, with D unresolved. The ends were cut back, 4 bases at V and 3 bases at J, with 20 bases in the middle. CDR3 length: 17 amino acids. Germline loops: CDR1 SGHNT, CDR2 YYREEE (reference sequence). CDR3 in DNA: TGTGCCAGCAGCAAGATGGGTGGCGGGGTGTTTGGAAACACCATATATTTT. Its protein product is CASSKMGGGVFGNTIYF.

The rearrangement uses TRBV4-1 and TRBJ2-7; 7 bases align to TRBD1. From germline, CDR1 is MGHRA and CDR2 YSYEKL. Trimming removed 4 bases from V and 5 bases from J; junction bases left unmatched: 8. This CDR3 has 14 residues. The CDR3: CASSLRQGNDEQYF. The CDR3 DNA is TGCGCCAGCAGCCTTCGACAGGGAAACGACGAGCAGTACTTC.

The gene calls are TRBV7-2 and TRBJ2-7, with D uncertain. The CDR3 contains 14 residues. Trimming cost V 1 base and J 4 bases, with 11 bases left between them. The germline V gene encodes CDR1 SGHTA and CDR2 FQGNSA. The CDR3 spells CASSLGQRIYEQYF. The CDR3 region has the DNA TGTGCCAGCAGCTTAGGGCAGAGGATTTACGAGCAGTACTTC. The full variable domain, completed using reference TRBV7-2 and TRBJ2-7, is GAGVSQSPSNKVTEKGKDVELRCDPISGHTALYWYRQSLGQGLEFLIYFQGNSAPDKSGLPSDRFSAERTGGSVSTLTIQRTQQEDSAVYLCASSLGQRIYEQYFGPGTRLTVT.

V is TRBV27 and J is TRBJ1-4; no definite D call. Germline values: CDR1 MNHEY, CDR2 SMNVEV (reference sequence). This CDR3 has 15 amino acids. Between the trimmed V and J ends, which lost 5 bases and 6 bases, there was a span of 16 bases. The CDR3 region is CASSRRKREDEKLFF. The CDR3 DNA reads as TGTGCCAGCAGTCGCCGAAAAAGGGAGGATGAAAAACTGTTTTTT.

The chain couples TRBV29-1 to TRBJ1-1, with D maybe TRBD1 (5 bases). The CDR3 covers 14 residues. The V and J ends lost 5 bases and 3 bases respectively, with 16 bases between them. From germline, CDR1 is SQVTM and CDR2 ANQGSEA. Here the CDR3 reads CSVSRQKGDTEAFF. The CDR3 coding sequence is TGCAGCGTTAGTAGACAGAAAGGTGACACTGAAGCTTTCTTT.

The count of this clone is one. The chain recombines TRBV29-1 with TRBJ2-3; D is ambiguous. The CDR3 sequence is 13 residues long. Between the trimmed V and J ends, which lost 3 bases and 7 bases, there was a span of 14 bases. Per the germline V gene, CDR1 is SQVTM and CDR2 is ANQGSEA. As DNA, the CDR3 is TGCAGCGTTGAGACCGCCGGAGTGTATACGCAGTATTTT. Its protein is CSVETAGVYTQYF.

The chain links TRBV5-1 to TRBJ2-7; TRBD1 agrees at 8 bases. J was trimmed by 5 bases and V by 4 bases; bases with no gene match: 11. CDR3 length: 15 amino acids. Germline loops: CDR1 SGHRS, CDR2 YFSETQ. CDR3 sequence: CASSPLTGVGDEQYF. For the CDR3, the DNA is TGCGCCAGCAGCCCCCTGACAGGGGTTGGCGACGAGCAGTACTTC.

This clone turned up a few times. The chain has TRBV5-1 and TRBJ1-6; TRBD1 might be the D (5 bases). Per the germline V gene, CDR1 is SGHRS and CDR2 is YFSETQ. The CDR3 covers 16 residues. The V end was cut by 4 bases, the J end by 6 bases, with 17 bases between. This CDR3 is CASSREGHNPNSPLHF. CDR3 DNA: TGCGCCAGCAGCAGGGAGGGGCACAATCCTAATTCACCCCTCCACTTT. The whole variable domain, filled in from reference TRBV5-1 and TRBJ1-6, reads KAGVTQTPRYLIKTRGQQVTLSCSPISGHRSVSWYQQTPGQGLQFLFEYFSETQRNKGNFPGRFSGRQFSNSRSEMNVSTLELGDSALYLCASSREGHNPNSPLHFGNGTRLTVT.

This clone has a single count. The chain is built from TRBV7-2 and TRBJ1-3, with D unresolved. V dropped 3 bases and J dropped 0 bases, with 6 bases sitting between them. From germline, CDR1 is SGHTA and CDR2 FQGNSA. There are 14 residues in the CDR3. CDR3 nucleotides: TGTGCCAGCAGCTTGGCTCCCTCTGGAAACACCATATATTTT. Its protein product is CASSLAPSGNTIYF.

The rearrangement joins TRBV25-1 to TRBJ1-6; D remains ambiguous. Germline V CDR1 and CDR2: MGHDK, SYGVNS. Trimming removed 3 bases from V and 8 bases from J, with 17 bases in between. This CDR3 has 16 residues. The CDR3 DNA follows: TGTGCCAGCAGTGATGCGACCGGAGGCAGCTATTCACCCCTCCACTTT. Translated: CASSDATGGSYSPLHF.

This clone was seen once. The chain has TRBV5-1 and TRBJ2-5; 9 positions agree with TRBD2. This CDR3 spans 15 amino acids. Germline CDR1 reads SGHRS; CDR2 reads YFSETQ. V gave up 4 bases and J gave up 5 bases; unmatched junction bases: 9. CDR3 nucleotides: TGCGCCAGCAGCAGCTCTGGGACTAGCACGGAGACCCAGTACTTC. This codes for CASSSSGTSTETQYF.

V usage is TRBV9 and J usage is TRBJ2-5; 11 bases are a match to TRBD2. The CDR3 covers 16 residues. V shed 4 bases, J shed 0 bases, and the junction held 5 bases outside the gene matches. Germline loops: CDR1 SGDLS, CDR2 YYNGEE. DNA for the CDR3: TGTGCCAGCAGCCTAGCGGGGGGCCCTTACCAAGAGACCCAGTACTTC. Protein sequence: CASSLAGGPYQETQYF.

CDR3 region: CAISDGQGSQETQYF. The DNA of the CDR3 is TGTGCCATCAGTGATGGACAGGGCTCTCAAGAGACCCAGTACTTC. The rearrangement uses TRBV10-3 and TRBJ2-5; TRBD1 aligns across 8 bases. The V and J ends lost 3 bases and 2 bases, in that order; junction bases with no gene match: 5. The CDR3 totals 15 residues. Germline CDR1 is ENHRY and CDR2 is SYGVKD.

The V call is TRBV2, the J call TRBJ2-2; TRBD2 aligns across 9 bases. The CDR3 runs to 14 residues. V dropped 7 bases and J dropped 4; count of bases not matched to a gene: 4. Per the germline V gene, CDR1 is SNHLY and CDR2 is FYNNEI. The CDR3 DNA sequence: TGTGCCAGCAACCTAGCGGGGCGCACCGGGGAGCTGTTTTTT. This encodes CASNLAGRTGELFF.

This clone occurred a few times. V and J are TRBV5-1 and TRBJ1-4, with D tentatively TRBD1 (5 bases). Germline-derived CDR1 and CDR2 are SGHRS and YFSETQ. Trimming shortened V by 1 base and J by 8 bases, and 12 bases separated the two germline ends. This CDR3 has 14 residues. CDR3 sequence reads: CASSLSRAREKLFF. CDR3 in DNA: TGCGCCAGCAGCTTGAGCAGGGCTCGGGAAAAACTGTTTTTT.

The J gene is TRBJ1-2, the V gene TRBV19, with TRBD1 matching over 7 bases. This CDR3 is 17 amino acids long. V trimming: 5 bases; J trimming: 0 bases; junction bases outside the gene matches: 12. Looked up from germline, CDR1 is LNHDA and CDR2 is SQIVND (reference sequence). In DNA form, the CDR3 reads TGTGCCAGTAGTGCGATCCGGACAGGAGATACTAACTATGGCTACACCTTC. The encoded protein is CASSAIRTGDTNYGYTF. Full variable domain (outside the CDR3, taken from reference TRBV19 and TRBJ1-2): DGGITQSPKYLFRKEGQNVTLSCEQNLNHDAMYWYRQDPGQGLRLIYYSQIVNDFQKGDIAEGYSVSREKKESFPLTVTSAQKNPTAFYLCASSAIRTGDTNYGYTFGSGTRLTVV.

CDR3 protein: CASWENLNYGYTF. In DNA, the CDR3 is TGTGCCAGCTGGGAGAATCTGAACTATGGCTACACCTTC. The chain links TRBV6-6 to TRBJ1-2; unclear D gene. The CDR3 loop spans 13 amino acids. Trimming shortened V by 8 bases and J by 2 bases, and 12 bases separated the two germline ends. Germline CDR1 MNHNY, CDR2 SVGAGI (reference sequence).

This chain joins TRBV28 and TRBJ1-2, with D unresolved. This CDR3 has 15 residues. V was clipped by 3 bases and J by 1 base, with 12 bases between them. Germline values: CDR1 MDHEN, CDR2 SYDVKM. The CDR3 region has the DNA TGTGCCAGCAGTTTGGAAGGAGGACTTAACTATGGCTACACCTTC. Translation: CASSLEGGLNYGYTF.

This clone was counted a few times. CDR3: CASSPDWDQPQHF. The CDR3 nucleotides read TGTGCCAGCAGTCCCGACTGGGATCAGCCCCAGCATTTT. The V and J genes are TRBV6-5 and TRBJ1-5; D ambiguous. The CDR3 covers 13 residues. Germline CDR1 and CDR2: MNHEY and SVGAGI. Trimming took 5 bases from V and 5 from J, leaving 10 bases between them.

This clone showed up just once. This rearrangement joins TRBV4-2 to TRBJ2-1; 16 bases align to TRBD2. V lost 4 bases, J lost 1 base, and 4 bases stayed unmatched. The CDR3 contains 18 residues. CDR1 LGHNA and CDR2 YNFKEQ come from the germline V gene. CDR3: CASSPGLAGGGSYNEQFF. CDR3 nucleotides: TGTGCCAGCAGCCCGGGACTAGCGGGGGGGGGTTCCTACAATGAGCAGTTCTTC.

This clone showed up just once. DNA of the CDR3: TGCGCCAGCAGCCCTGGAGGGGACAGGGCCAAACTAGCCAAAAACATTCAGTACTTC. Its protein is CASSPGGDRAKLAKNIQYF. V and J are TRBV5-1 and TRBJ2-4; 9 bases are shared with TRBD1. This CDR3 is 19 amino acids long. The V gene end was trimmed by 4 bases and the J gene end by 0 bases; junction bases not matched to a gene: 14. The germline V gene encodes CDR1 SGHRS and CDR2 YFSETQ.

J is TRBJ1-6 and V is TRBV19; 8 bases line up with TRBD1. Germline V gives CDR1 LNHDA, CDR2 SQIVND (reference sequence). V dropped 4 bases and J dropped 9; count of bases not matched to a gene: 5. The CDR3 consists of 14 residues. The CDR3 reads CASSNQGAFSPLHF. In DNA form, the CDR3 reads TGTGCCAGTAGTAACCAGGGGGCATTTTCACCCCTCCACTTT.

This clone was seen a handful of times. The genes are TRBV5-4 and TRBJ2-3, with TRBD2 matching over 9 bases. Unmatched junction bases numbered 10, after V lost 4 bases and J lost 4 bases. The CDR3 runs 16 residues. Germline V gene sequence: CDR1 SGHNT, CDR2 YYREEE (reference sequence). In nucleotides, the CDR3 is TGTGCCAGCAGCCCTGGTGGAGTAGCGGGAGCAGATACGCAGTATTTT. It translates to CASSPGGVAGADTQYF.

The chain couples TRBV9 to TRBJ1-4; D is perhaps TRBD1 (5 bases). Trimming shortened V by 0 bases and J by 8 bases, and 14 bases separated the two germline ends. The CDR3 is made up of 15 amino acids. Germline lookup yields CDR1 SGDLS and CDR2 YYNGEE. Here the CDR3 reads CASSVAGGGNEKLFF. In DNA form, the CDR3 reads TGTGCCAGCAGCGTAGCTGGGGGAGGGAACGAAAAACTGTTTTTT. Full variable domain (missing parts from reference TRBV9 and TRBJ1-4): DSGVTQTPKHLITATGQRVTLRCSPRSGDLSVYWYQQSLDQGLQFLIQYYNGEERAKGNILERFSAQQFPDLHSELNLSSLELGDSALYFCASSVAGGGNEKLFFGSGTQLSVL.

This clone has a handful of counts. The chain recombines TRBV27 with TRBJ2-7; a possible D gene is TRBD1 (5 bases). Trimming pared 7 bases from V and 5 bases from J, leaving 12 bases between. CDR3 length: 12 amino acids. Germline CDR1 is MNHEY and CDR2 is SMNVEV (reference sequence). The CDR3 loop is CASTSGSHEQYF. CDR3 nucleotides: TGTGCCAGCACATCAGGGTCGCACGAGCAGTACTTC.

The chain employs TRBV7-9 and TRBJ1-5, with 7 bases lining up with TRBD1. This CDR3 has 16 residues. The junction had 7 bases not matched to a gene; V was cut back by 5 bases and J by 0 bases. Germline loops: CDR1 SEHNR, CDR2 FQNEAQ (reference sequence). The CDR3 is CASSPQGGGSNQPQHF. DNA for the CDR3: TGTGCCAGCAGCCCCCAGGGGGGCGGTAGCAATCAGCCCCAGCATTTT.

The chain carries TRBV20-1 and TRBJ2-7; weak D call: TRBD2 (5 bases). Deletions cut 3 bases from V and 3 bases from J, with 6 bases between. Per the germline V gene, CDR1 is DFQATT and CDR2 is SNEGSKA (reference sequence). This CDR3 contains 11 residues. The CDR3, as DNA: TGCAGTGCTAGTCGGGGCTACGAGCAGTACTTC. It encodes CSASRGYEQYF.

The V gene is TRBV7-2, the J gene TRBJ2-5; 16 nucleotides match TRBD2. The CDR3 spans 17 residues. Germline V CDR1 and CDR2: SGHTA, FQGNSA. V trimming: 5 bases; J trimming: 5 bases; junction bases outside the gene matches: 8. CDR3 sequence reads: CASSHGTSGGAGETQYF. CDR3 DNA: TGTGCCAGCAGCCACGGGACTAGCGGGGGGGCAGGGGAGACCCAGTACTTC.

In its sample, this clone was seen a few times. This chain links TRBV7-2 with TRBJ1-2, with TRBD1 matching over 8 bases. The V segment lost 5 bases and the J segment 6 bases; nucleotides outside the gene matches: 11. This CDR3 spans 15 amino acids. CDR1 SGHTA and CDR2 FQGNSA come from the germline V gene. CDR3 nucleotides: TGTGCCAGCAGCCCCTATCTGACAGGGGAAGATGGCTACACCTTC. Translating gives CASSPYLTGEDGYTF.

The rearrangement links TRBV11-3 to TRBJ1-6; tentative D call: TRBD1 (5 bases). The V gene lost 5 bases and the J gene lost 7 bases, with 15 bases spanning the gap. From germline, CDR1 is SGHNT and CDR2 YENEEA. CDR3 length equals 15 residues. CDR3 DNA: TGTGCCAGCAGCGTAGGGACTAGCGGGAATTCACCCCTCCACTTT. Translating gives CASSVGTSGNSPLHF.

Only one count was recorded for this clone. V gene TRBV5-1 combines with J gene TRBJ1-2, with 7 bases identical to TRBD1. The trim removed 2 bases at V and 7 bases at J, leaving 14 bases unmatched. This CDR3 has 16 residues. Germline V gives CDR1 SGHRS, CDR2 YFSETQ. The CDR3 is CASSFYGPGQLGGYTF. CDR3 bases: TGCGCCAGCAGCTTCTACGGACCGGGACAGCTAGGTGGCTACACCTTC.